A selection of T cell receptor beta chains follows, all from one sample in a study of T-cell reconstitution after alpha-beta-depleted transplantation in children. From the PCR reads, TCRdb called clonotypes with MiXCR, one entry per CDR3 protein. The sample contains 400,000 to 500,000 distinct CDR3 sequences, approximately 10% of which appear only once. The input for sequencing was PBMCs from the stem cell graft donor, taken from the stem cell graft. These receptors came from a human donor who donated a stem cell graft to a child with acute myeloid leukemia. Both conserved end residues are part of each CDR3.

V: TRBV6-5
J: TRBJ2-3
length: 16
CDR3: CASSFLQGGRTDTQYF

V: TRBV6-4
J: TRBJ2-2
length: 13
CDR3: CASSDSQAGELFF

V: TRBV7-9
J: TRBJ2-1
length: 12
CDR3: CASTSSNNEQFF

V: TRBV4-3
J: TRBJ1-4
length: 16
CDR3: CASSQDARAANEKLFF

V: TRBV7-2
J: TRBJ1-1
length: 15
CDR3: CASSARQGANTEAFF

V: TRBV6-1
J: TRBJ1-2
length: 18
CDR3: CASSLWAPINPANYGYTF

V: TRBV7-9
J: TRBJ2-3
length: 19
CDR3: CASSYRGGAGPSSTDTQYF

V: TRBV18
J: TRBJ1-1
length: 13
CDR3: CASSPEEGTEAFF

V: TRBV29-1
J: TRBJ2-1
length: 12
CDR3: CSVYSSYNEQFF

V: TRBV12-3/TRBV12-4
J: TRBJ2-2
length: 15
CDR3: CASSLGLGTAGELFF

V: TRBV5-6
J: TRBJ2-2
length: 15
CDR3: CASSLGSLRAGELFF

V: TRBV5-1
J: TRBJ1-4
length: 13
CDR3: CASRGQGNEKLFF

V: TRBV11-1
J: TRBJ1-1
length: 15
CDR3: CASSKSPYGNTEAFF

V: TRBV7-2
J: TRBJ2-7
length: 13
CDR3: CASSGGTTYEQYF

V: TRBV6-2/TRBV6-3
J: TRBJ2-7
length: 17
CDR3: CASSPLPGLMSSYEQYF

V: TRBV7-9
J: TRBJ2-7
length: 14
CDR3: CASRQPGQGYEQYF

V: TRBV6-1
J: TRBJ1-2
length: 14
CDR3: CASGSLGGGYGYTF

V: TRBV29-1
J: TRBJ1-1
length: 13
CDR3: CSVHRDRGAEAFF

V: TRBV12-3/TRBV12-4
J: TRBJ1-5
length: 13
CDR3: CASRGTVNQPQHF

V: TRBV19
J: TRBJ1-5
length: 13
CDR3: CASSIDRYQPQHF

V: TRBV20-1
J: TRBJ2-2
length: 15
CDR3: CSAYPTSAYTGELFF

V: TRBV5-1
J: TRBJ2-3
length: 17
CDR3: CASSLFFAGGAADTQYF

V: TRBV7-2
J: TRBJ1-2
length: 13
CDR3: CASSNRGGYGYTF

V: TRBV4-2
J: TRBJ2-3
length: 13
CDR3: CASSQDNRATQYF

V: TRBV7-2
J: TRBJ1-1
length: 14
CDR3: CASSSRGFGTEAFF

V: TRBV6-5
J: TRBJ1-2
length: 15
CDR3: CASSNWDGGSYGYTF

V: TRBV7-3
J: TRBJ2-1
length: 15
CDR3: CASSFGGNSYNEQFF

V: TRBV7-6
J: TRBJ2-3
length: 13
CDR3: CASSLVGLGGQYF

V: TRBV7-2
J: TRBJ2-2
length: 17
CDR3: CASSLSVRQGVTGELFF

V: TRBV4-3
J: TRBJ2-3
length: 19
CDR3: CASSQGQPSGSTSTDTQYF

V: TRBV7-9
J: TRBJ2-3
length: 14
CDR3: CASSGTGGWDTQYF

V: TRBV12-3/TRBV12-4
J: TRBJ2-7
length: 13
CDR3: CASSTDPAYEQYF

V: TRBV7-9
J: TRBJ1-2
length: 13
CDR3: CASSDWSAYGYTF

V: TRBV20-1
J: TRBJ1-1
length: 12
CDR3: CSAREGHTEAFF

V: TRBV29-1
J: TRBJ1-1
length: 13
CDR3: CSVPRETNTEAFF

V: TRBV12-3/TRBV12-4
J: TRBJ2-5
length: 13
CDR3: CASSLRFQETQYF

V: TRBV27
J: TRBJ1-1
length: 16
CDR3: CASTKRGDLSNTEAFF

V: TRBV20-1
J: TRBJ2-5
length: 15
CDR3: CSALGMTGGMETQYF

V: TRBV7-2
J: TRBJ2-1
length: 15
CDR3: CASSLRDGKHNEQFF

V: TRBV20-1
J: TRBJ2-7
length: 13
CDR3: CSASTSGTYEQYF

V: TRBV20-1
J: TRBJ2-1
length: 16
CDR3: CSATGTSSGMYNEQFF

V: TRBV5-4
J: TRBJ2-3
length: 15
CDR3: CASSPEGARTDTQYF

V: TRBV9
J: TRBJ2-5
length: 15
CDR3: CASSVSGGPQETQYF

V: TRBV5-1
J: TRBJ2-3
length: 17
CDR3: CASSLYGGNPSTDTQYF